These 21 T cell receptor beta chains were all obtained from the same sample, sequenced in a study of CD8 T cell repertoires and HIV-1 epitope variants. The data were produced by immunoSEQ multiplex PCR, yet TCRdb's version contains in-frame clones alone and is incomplete. Of 5,800 or so clones in the sample, roughly 67% were seen once. What these receptors recognize is not known. The sequenced material came from cultured CD8+ T cells derived from PBMCs. Source of these receptors: a male donor with HIV.

This chain uses TRBV4-3 with TRBJ2-2, with 13 bases matching TRBD2. J gave up 7 bases and V 2 bases, and 4 bases lay outside the gene matches. The germline gives CDR1 LGHNA, CDR2 YSLEER. There are 16 residues in the CDR3. In DNA, the CDR3 is TGCGCCAGCAGCCAAACTAGCGGGGGGGCAATCGGGGAGCTGTTTTTT. Amino acid sequence: CASSQTSGGAIGELFF.

This clone was seen more than once but under ten times. This sequence joins TRBV6-1 and TRBJ1-2; weak D call: TRBD1 (6 bases). The CDR3 consists of 15 residues. Germline V lookup: CDR1 MNHNS, CDR2 SASEGT. V was clipped by 8 bases and J by 3 bases, with 19 bases between them. CDR3 DNA sequence: TGTGCCAGCTTAGCTGTAGACAGGTGGTACTATGGCTACACCTTC. The encoded protein is CASLAVDRWYYGYTF.

Only a few counts were recorded for this clone. The rearrangement links TRBV6-5 to TRBJ2-1, with 10 bases that match TRBD2. CDR1 and CDR2 (germline): MNHEY, SVGAGI. This CDR3 spans 16 amino acids. Germline trimming cut 0 bases from V and 6 bases from J; bases unmatched to any gene: 5. CDR3 in amino acids: CASSYSASGSGNEQFF. The CDR3 region has the DNA TGTGCCAGCAGTTACTCGGCTAGCGGGAGCGGCAATGAGCAGTTCTTC.

J is TRBJ2-7 and V is TRBV9; possible D gene TRBD1, 7 bases. This CDR3 comprises 14 residues. Trimming shortened V by 0 bases and J by 7 bases, and 14 bases separated the two germline ends. Germline CDR1 reads SGDLS; CDR2 reads YYNGEE. The CDR3 region is CASSVADPGGEQYF. The CDR3 DNA reads TGTGCCAGCAGCGTAGCGGATCCAGGGGGGGAGCAGTACTTC.

V usage is TRBV9 and J usage is TRBJ2-7; D possibly corresponds to TRBD1 (5 bases). CDR3 size: 15 residues. Germline V gene sequence: CDR1 SGDLS, CDR2 YYNGEE. V lost 0 bases and J lost 4, with 14 bases in between. The CDR3 DNA is TGTGCCAGCAGCGTAGCTAACGGACAACATTACGAGCAGTACTTC. It encodes CASSVANGQHYEQYF.

The CDR3 region is CASSLDLLSNQPQHF. CDR3 DNA: TGTGCCAGTAGCCTGGACTTACTTAGCAATCAGCCCCAGCATTTT. This chain connects TRBV19 to TRBJ1-5; no clear D gene. Trimming removed 6 bases at V and 0 bases at J, with 12 bases between. The CDR3 extends over 15 amino acids. Germline V gene data show CDR1 as LNHDA and CDR2 as SQIVND (reference sequence).

The chain is built from TRBV28 and TRBJ1-1, with 7 bases identical to TRBD1. Looked up from germline, CDR1 is MDHEN and CDR2 is SYDVKM. This CDR3 comprises 14 residues. V dropped 7 bases and J dropped 11; count of bases not matched to a gene: 16. DNA for the CDR3: TGTGCCAGCACCAGTACCGACAGGGAGGAGGACGCTTTCTTT. As protein: CASTSTDREEDAFF.

This clone showed up just a few times. The chain joins TRBV5-6 to TRBJ1-6, with unresolved D. This CDR3 has 13 residues. The germline V gene encodes CDR1 SGHDT and CDR2 YYEEEE. V shed 0 bases and J shed 9 bases, with 7 bases lying between them. The chain's CDR3 is CASSLGAVSPLHF. The CDR3 coding sequence is TGTGCCAGCAGCTTGGGTGCGGTTTCACCCCTCCACTTT.

This sequence joins TRBV4-3 and TRBJ1-1; D remains ambiguous. Trimming shortened V by 1 base and J by 3 bases, and 6 bases separated the two germline ends. The germline gives CDR1 LGHNA, CDR2 YSLEER. The CDR3 runs 13 residues. CDR3 coding DNA: TGCGCCAGCAGCCAAGCCCAATACACTGAAGCTTTCTTT. Its protein is CASSQAQYTEAFF.

The CDR3 region has the DNA TGCGCCAGCAGCCTGGATCCGAGGGCGGAGACCCAGTACTTC. The encoded protein is CASSLDPRAETQYF. The rearrangement uses TRBV4-3 and TRBJ2-5, with a weak D call TRBD2 (5 bases). V was pared by 4 bases and J by 5 bases, with 14 bases between. Per the germline V gene, CDR1 is LGHNA and CDR2 is YSLEER. The length of the CDR3 is 14 residues.

This clone is a singleton in its sample. The V call is TRBV11-2, the J call TRBJ2-3; D is unclear. The CDR3 is 15 residues long. Germline CDR1 is SGHAT and CDR2 is FQNNGV. Trimming cost V 2 bases and J 6 bases, with 15 bases left between them. The CDR3 here is CASSLRTPQWDTQYF. For the CDR3, the DNA is TGTGCCAGCAGCTTAAGAACGCCACAATGGGATACGCAGTATTTT.

This chain uses TRBV28 with TRBJ1-5; TRBD1 is a possible D gene (5 bases). Germline V lookup: CDR1 MDHEN, CDR2 SYDVKM. The CDR3 extends over 15 amino acids. The germline V and J ends were trimmed by 5 bases and 0 bases, with 11 bases remaining between them. CDR3 bases: TGTGCCAGCAGTCTAGGGACGTTTAGCAATCAGCCCCAGCATTTT. Translation gives CASSLGTFSNQPQHF.

The V call is TRBV9, the J call TRBJ2-5; no definite D call. The germline CDR1 and CDR2 sequences are SGDLS and YYNGEE. V dropped 4 bases and J dropped 4 bases, with 11 bases sitting between them. This CDR3 is 13 amino acids long. The CDR3 DNA sequence: TGTGCCAGCAGCCCCCCCCGTCGAGAGACCCAGTACTTC. Its protein product is CASSPPRRETQYF.

The chain couples TRBV6-5 to TRBJ2-1; 7 bases agree with TRBD1. CDR1 is MNHEY and CDR2 is SVGAGI in the germline V gene. After removal of 4 bases from V and 1 base from J, the junction contained 7 bases not matched to a gene. The CDR3 has 16 amino acids. The CDR3: CASSLSQGISYNEQFF. The CDR3, as DNA: TGTGCCAGCAGTTTATCACAGGGGATATCCTACAATGAGCAGTTCTTC.

The genes are TRBV19 and TRBJ1-1; unclear D gene. CDR3 size: 10 residues. Trimming removed 10 bases from V and 5 bases from J, with 8 bases in between. Germline CDR1 is LNHDA and CDR2 is SQIVND (reference sequence). The CDR3 DNA reads TGTGCCACTAAGGAGACTGAAGCTTTCTTT. Translating it yields CATKETEAFF.

By sample fraction, this clone is hyperexpanded. The chain links TRBV15 to TRBJ1-2; D perhaps matches TRBD1 (5 bases). Trimming pared 0 bases from V and 4 bases from J, leaving 15 bases between. The germline V gene encodes CDR1 LNHNV and CDR2 YYDKDF (reference sequence). This CDR3 region has 16 residues. This CDR3 reads CATSRDRGTQVYGYTF. The CDR3 coding sequence is TGTGCCACCAGCAGAGATCGGGGGACCCAGGTCTATGGCTACACCTTC.

This clone was detected once. This chain uses TRBV21-1 with TRBJ2-5; the D call TRBD1 from the table was never checked on the DNA. TRBV21-1 is described as a pseudogene. This CDR3 has 15 residues. The CDR3 sequence: CASSNKGQLQETQYF. The CDR3 DNA sequence: TGTGCCAGCAGCAATAAGGGACAGCTACAAGAGACCCAGTACTTC.

The chain combines TRBV28 with TRBJ2-1; TRBD2 matches at 12 bases. The CDR3 runs 15 residues. Germline V gives CDR1 MDHEN, CDR2 SYDVKM. V shed 2 bases, J shed 8 bases, and the junction held 4 bases outside the gene matches. CDR3 amino acids: CASSLTSGRYDEQFF. The CDR3 nucleotides are TGTGCCAGCAGTTTAACTAGCGGGAGGTATGATGAGCAGTTCTTC.

The gene calls are TRBV2 and TRBJ2-1; 9 bases line up with TRBD1. Germline V gives CDR1 SNHLY, CDR2 FYNNEI. The ends lost 6 bases at V and 5 bases at J; junction bases unmatched: 11. The CDR3 is 16 residues long. CDR3: CASRERTGEPHNEQFF. The CDR3 region has the DNA TGTGCCAGCAGAGAGCGGACAGGGGAGCCCCACAATGAGCAGTTCTTC. Using reference TRBV2 and TRBJ2-1 for the parts outside the CDR3, the full variable domain is EPEVTQTPSHQVTQMGQEVILRCVPISNHLYFYWYRQILGQKVEFLVSFYNNEISEKSEIFDDQFSVERPDGSNFTLKIRSTKLEDSAMYFCASRERTGEPHNEQFFGPGTRLTVL.

The rearrangement joins TRBV6-5 to TRBJ2-7, with TRBD1 identical over 7 bases. Looked up from germline, CDR1 is MNHEY and CDR2 is SVGAGI. V shed 2 bases and J 5 bases; nucleotides not matched to a gene: 6. The CDR3 spans 14 residues. The CDR3 sequence is CASSYLDRTHEQYF. CDR3 coding DNA: TGTGCCAGCAGTTACCTGGACAGGACCCACGAGCAGTACTTC.

This clone has only a few counts. The rearrangement joins TRBV9 to TRBJ2-1, with D perhaps TRBD1 (5 bases). V was trimmed by 3 bases and J by 0 bases, leaving 7 bases between them. The CDR3 spans 14 residues. Germline CDR1 is SGDLS and CDR2 is YYNGEE. CDR3 region: CASSDDSSYNEQFF. Written as DNA, the CDR3 is TGTGCCAGCAGCGACGACAGCTCCTACAATGAGCAGTTCTTC. Full variable domain (outside the CDR3, taken from reference TRBV9 and TRBJ2-1): DSGVTQTPKHLITATGQRVTLRCSPRSGDLSVYWYQQSLDQGLQFLIQYYNGEERAKGNILERFSAQQFPDLHSELNLSSLELGDSALYFCASSDDSSYNEQFFGPGTRLTVL.